Each of the 11 T cell receptor beta chains below was sequenced from the same sample in a study of beta chain features in type 1 diabetes. Expressed TCRB transcripts were sequenced, since all the RNA that had been isolated was reverse transcribed. The data were produced by immunoSEQ multiplex PCR, yet TCRdb's version contains in-frame clones alone and is incomplete. The sample has about 200,000 clones, about 11% seen once; the top ten hold 1% to 1.5%. Sequenced input: central memory CD4+ T cells from blood. The origin of the receptors is a man aged 18 to 29 in good health.

In the case of this clone: This same CDR3 is encoded by further DNA sequences in the sample. This chain uses TRBV4-3 with TRBJ2-5; possibly TRBD2 for D (5 bases). Germline CDR1 LGHNA, CDR2 YSLEER. This CDR3 is built from 13 residues. V was pared by 0 bases and J by 5 bases, with 7 bases between. CDR3 bases: TGCGCCAGCAGCCAAGATCCGGGGGAGACCCAGTACTTC. Amino acid sequence: CASSQDPGETQYF.

Only a few counts were recorded for this clone. The V and J genes are TRBV29-1 and TRBJ2-3; D gene unclear. The CDR3 totals 12 residues. V lost 8 bases, J lost 0 bases, and 9 bases lay in between. The germline V gene has CDR1 SQVTM and CDR2 ANQGSEA. CDR3 sequence: CSYLASTDTQYF. In DNA, the CDR3 is TGCAGCTACTTGGCTAGCACAGATACGCAGTATTTT.

The table lists this clone with many counts. The chain couples TRBV7-7 to TRBJ2-3; 11 bases fit TRBD2. J gave up 2 bases and V 5 bases, and 6 bases lay outside the gene matches. This CDR3 is built from 16 residues. CDR1 and CDR2 from the germline V gene are SSHAT and FNYEAQ (reference sequence). In DNA form, the CDR3 reads TGTGCCAGCAGCCGAGGGACTAGCGGAGCCACAGATACGCAGTATTTT. It specifies CASSRGTSGATDTQYF.

This clone was observed a handful of times. The genes are TRBV7-9 and TRBJ1-1, with a possible D match to TRBD1 (5 bases). V lost 5 bases and J 8 bases, leaving 15 bases between the germline ends. The germline gives CDR1 SEHNR, CDR2 FQNEAQ (reference sequence). The CDR3 totals 13 residues. In DNA, the CDR3 is TGTGCCAGCAGCCCAGATTGGGGGATGGAAGCTTTCTTT. Translated, it gives CASSPDWGMEAFF.

With respect to this clone: In the same sample, other DNA sequences code for this CDR3. The chain has TRBV7-9 and TRBJ2-1; 7 nucleotides line up with TRBD1. The CDR3 runs to 16 residues. CDR1 and CDR2 (germline): SEHNR, FQNEAQ (reference sequence). V was clipped by 5 bases and J by 0 bases; unmatched bases: 7. The CDR3 region is CASSPGGPSSYNEQFF. The CDR3 DNA is TGTGCCAGCAGCCCAGGGGGTCCGAGCTCCTACAATGAGCAGTTCTTC.

The table lists this clone with many counts. The chain couples TRBV10-3 to TRBJ2-1; TRBD2 matches 8 bases. This CDR3 spans 14 amino acids. V was pared by 2 bases and J by 9 bases, with 6 bases of the junction left unmatched. Germline V gene data show CDR1 as ENHRY and CDR2 as SYGVKD. This CDR3 is CAISEQAGVGEQFF. CDR3 DNA sequence: TGTGCCATCAGTGAGCAAGCGGGAGTGGGTGAGCAGTTCTTC.

The rearrangement links TRBV21-1 to TRBJ1-1; the table's D call, TRBD1, was not checked against the DNA. TRBV21-1 is a recognized pseudogene. The CDR3 loop spans 15 amino acids. The CDR3 protein is CASSTIRTVNTEAFF. DNA of the CDR3: TGTGCCAGCAGCACAATCCGGACAGTGAACACTGAAGCTTTCTTT.

The gene calls are TRBV5-4 and TRBJ2-7, with 10 bases lining up with TRBD2. Germline trimming cut 4 bases from V and 3 bases from J; bases unmatched to any gene: 7. The CDR3 runs to 15 residues. Per the germline V gene, CDR1 is SGHNT and CDR2 is YYREEE (reference sequence). The CDR3 is CASSAGLADHYEQYF. The CDR3 DNA follows: TGTGCCAGCAGCGCAGGACTAGCGGACCACTACGAGCAGTACTTC. Full variable domain (rest looked up from reference TRBV5-4 and TRBJ2-7): ETGVTQSPTHLIKTRGQQVTLRCSSQSGHNTVSWYQQALGQGPQFIFQYYREEENGRGNFPPRFSGLQFPNYSSELNVNALELDDSALYLCASSAGLADHYEQYFGPGTRLTVT.

This clone was detected a few times. This chain links TRBV7-2 with TRBJ2-5; no clear D gene. The V and J ends lost 5 bases and 3 bases respectively, with 13 bases between them. The CDR3 contains 14 residues. The germline V gene encodes CDR1 SGHTA and CDR2 FQGNSA. CDR3 in DNA: TGTGCCAGCAGCGAGGTCGTGAACAAAGAGACCCAGTACTTC. Protein product: CASSEVVNKETQYF.

This clone was recorded a few times. The chain is built from TRBV19 and TRBJ2-5, with no clear D. The CDR3 has 14 residues. V shed 5 bases and J shed 2 bases, with 12 bases lying between them. CDR1 and CDR2 (germline): LNHDA, SQIVND (reference sequence). The CDR3 loop is CASSAQLRQETQYF. The CDR3 coding sequence is TGTGCCAGTAGTGCACAACTGAGACAAGAGACCCAGTACTTC.

This clone was found many times. The chain joins TRBV7-2 to TRBJ2-3; 10 positions match TRBD2. Looked up from germline, CDR1 is SGHTA and CDR2 is FQGNSA. This CDR3 has 14 residues. With V trimmed by 5 bases and J by 8 bases, 7 bases remained unmatched. CDR3 nucleotides: TGTGCCAGCAGCACGTTCAGCGGGAGGGGTACGCAGTATTTT. Its translation: CASSTFSGRGTQYF.